This T cell receptor beta chain comes out of a study of follicular helper T cells after annual influenza vaccination. As for time point: 2015-2016 season, pre-vaccination. The CDR3 contains 14 residues. Trimming took 1 base from V and 2 from J, leaving 5 bases between them. Germline CDR1 is SGHTA and CDR2 is FQGNSA. Only in-frame clones appear in the TCRdb table, and some are missing; sequencing was by immunoSEQ multiplex PCR. The sample carries some 9,000 clones, around nine tenths recorded once. The material was CXCR5+ CD38- circulating T follicular helper cells from blood, obtained on the day of influenza vaccination. Subset in this sample: circulating Tfh, non-naive CD4+CXCR5+PD-1+ (ICOS+CD38+ or ICOS-CD38-). This receptor was obtained from an adult who received the influenza vaccine. The gene calls are TRBV7-2 and TRBJ2-2, with unresolved D. The CDR3 region is CASSLGANTGELFF. The CDR3 DNA reads as TGTGCCAGCAGCTTAGGGGCTAACACCGGGGAGCTGTTTTTT.